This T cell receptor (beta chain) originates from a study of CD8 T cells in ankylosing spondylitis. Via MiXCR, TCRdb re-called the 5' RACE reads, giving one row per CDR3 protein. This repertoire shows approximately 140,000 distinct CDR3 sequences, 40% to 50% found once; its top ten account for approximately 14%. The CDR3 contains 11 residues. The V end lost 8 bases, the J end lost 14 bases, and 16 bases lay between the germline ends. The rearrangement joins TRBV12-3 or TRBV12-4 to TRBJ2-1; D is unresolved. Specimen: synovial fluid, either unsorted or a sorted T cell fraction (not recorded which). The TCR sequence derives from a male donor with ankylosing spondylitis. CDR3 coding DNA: TGTGCCAGCGGTAACACCCCCTCTGAGTTCTTC. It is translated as CASGNTPSEFF.